The 28 T cell receptor beta chains below come from one sample, sequenced in a study of cytomegalovirus exposure and HLA in healthy donors. PCR employed 60 Vbeta and 13 Jbeta primers. Profiling relied on immunoSEQ multiplex PCR, and the TCRdb table lists in-frame clones only, not all of them. The data hold about 190,000 clones, with 75% to 90% observed a single time. The source material was PBMCs. Receptor source: a boy younger than 10 in good health and CMV-seronegative.

This rearrangement joins TRBV28 to TRBJ2-4; perhaps TRBD1 as D (6 bases). The V gene lost 4 bases and the J gene lost 16 bases, with 17 bases spanning the gap. Germline V lookup: CDR1 MDHEN, CDR2 SYDVKM. The CDR3 is 12 amino acids. CDR3 sequence (DNA): TGTGCCAGCAGTTCTTTCGGACAGCTATACTACTTC. Its translation is CASSSFGQLYYF.

The V and J genes are TRBV13 and TRBJ2-7; 9 nucleotides match TRBD1. J was trimmed by 2 bases and V by 5 bases; bases with no gene match: 10. Germline values: CDR1 PRHDT, CDR2 FYEKMQ (reference sequence). The CDR3 consists of 16 residues. The CDR3 bases are TGTGCCAGCAGCGCTGGGGACAGGGTACTCCCCTACGAGCAGTACTTC. Residues: CASSAGDRVLPYEQYF.

This clone was seen a few times. This chain connects TRBV6-5 to TRBJ2-6; tentative D call: TRBD1 (6 bases). Trimming left V 6 bases short and J 0 bases short, with 9 bases between. The CDR3 spans 15 residues. Germline V gene data show CDR1 as MNHEY and CDR2 as SVGAGI. The CDR3, as DNA: TGTGCCAGCAGCCGACAGGTCTCTGGGGCCAACGTCCTGACTTTC. The encoded protein is CASSRQVSGANVLTF.

This chain joins TRBV9 and TRBJ2-7, with D perhaps TRBD2 (5 bases). Per the germline V gene, CDR1 is SGDLS and CDR2 is YYNGEE. This CDR3 comprises 13 residues. V lost 4 bases and J lost 3, with 11 bases in between. CDR3: CASSPRGNYEQYF. The CDR3, as DNA: TGTGCCAGCAGCCCGCGAGGGAACTACGAGCAGTACTTC.

The J gene is TRBJ2-7, the V gene TRBV19, with 7 bases identical to TRBD1. Trimming cost V 4 bases and J 4 bases; bases outside gene matches: 7. Germline CDR1 and CDR2: LNHDA and SQIVND (reference sequence). The CDR3 spans 14 residues. CDR3 nucleotide sequence: TGTGCCAGTAGTACCTGGGACAGCCGGTACGAGCAGTACTTC. This sequence encodes CASSTWDSRYEQYF.

This clone came up a few times. V and J are TRBV14 and TRBJ2-5, with D tentatively TRBD1 (5 bases). The germline CDR1 and CDR2 sequences are SGHDN and FVKESK. Trimming removed 5 bases from V and 5 bases from J, with 12 bases in between. The CDR3 runs 13 residues. The CDR3 here is CASSLDRAETQYF. The CDR3 DNA follows: TGTGCCAGCAGCTTAGACAGAGCCGAGACCCAGTACTTC. Full variable domain (outside the CDR3, taken from reference TRBV14 and TRBJ2-5): EAGVTQFPSHSVIEKGQTVTLRCDPISGHDNLYWYRRVMGKEIKFLLHFVKESKQDESGMPNNRFLAERTGGTYSTLKVQPAELEDSGVYFCASSLDRAETQYFGPGTRLLVL.

V usage is TRBV5-1 and J usage is TRBJ2-1, with D maybe TRBD1 (5 bases). Germline V gene data show CDR1 as SGHRS and CDR2 as YFSETQ. Trimming removed 0 bases at V and 0 bases at J, with 10 bases between. CDR3 length: 16 amino acids. In DNA, the CDR3 is TGCGCCAGCAGCTTGGGTGGGGCAATCTCCTACAATGAGCAGTTCTTC. The encoded protein is CASSLGGAISYNEQFF.

The rearrangement joins TRBV28 to TRBJ1-1; D ambiguous. CDR1 and CDR2 (germline): MDHEN, SYDVKM. The V end was cut by 4 bases, the J end by 1 base, with 13 bases between. The CDR3 covers 15 residues. The DNA for the CDR3 is TGTGCCAGCAGTTCCCCTGTCCGGGGGAACACTGAAGCTTTCTTT. This translates into CASSSPVRGNTEAFF. Full variable domain (missing parts from reference TRBV28 and TRBJ1-1): DVKVTQSSRYLVKRTGEKVFLECVQDMDHENMFWYRQDPGLGLRLIYFSYDVKMKEKGDIPEGYSVSREKKERFSLILESASTNQTSMYLCASSSPVRGNTEAFFGQGTRLTVV.

V gene TRBV7-9 combines with J gene TRBJ2-1, with D possibly matching TRBD1 (6 bases). Germline loops: CDR1 SEHNR, CDR2 FQNEAQ (reference sequence). The CDR3 contains 13 residues. The germline V and J ends were trimmed by 5 bases and 5 bases, with 10 bases remaining between them. CDR3 amino acids: CASSPTGHNEQFF. CDR3 nucleotide sequence: TGTGCCAGCAGCCCGACAGGACACAATGAGCAGTTCTTC.

The rearrangement uses TRBV5-1 and TRBJ2-1; 9 bases map to TRBD2. The CDR3 consists of 21 residues. Per germline, CDR1 SGHRS and CDR2 YFSETQ. Trimming took 4 bases from V and 2 from J; bases not matched to a gene: 22. CDR3 sequence reads: CASSLQTMWVAGVSAYNEQFF. The CDR3 nucleotides are TGCGCCAGCAGCCTCCAAACGATGTGGGTAGCGGGAGTTTCCGCCTACAATGAGCAGTTCTTC.

The chain recombines TRBV19 with TRBJ2-7; D unclear. Trimming cost V 6 bases and J 2 bases, with 11 bases left between them. The CDR3 is 13 residues long. Per germline, CDR1 LNHDA and CDR2 SQIVND (reference sequence). The CDR3 nucleotides are TGTGCCAGTAGCCCCCGGTTCCCCTACGAGCAGTACTTC. Translating it yields CASSPRFPYEQYF.

The J gene is TRBJ2-5, the V gene TRBV19; perhaps TRBD1 as D (6 bases). This CDR3 has 15 residues. V lost 8 bases and J 7 bases, leaving 23 bases between the germline ends. Per germline, CDR1 LNHDA and CDR2 SQIVND (reference sequence). The CDR3 DNA follows: TGTGCCAGTTCGTCGGGCAGGGGCCCGAGCGGGACCCAGTACTTC. This gives the protein CASSSGRGPSGTQYF.

The rearrangement joins TRBV28 to TRBJ1-1; 7 bases map to TRBD1. This CDR3 is 15 amino acids long. Germline CDR1 and CDR2: MDHEN and SYDVKM. Trimming removed 4 bases from V and 1 base from J; junction bases left unmatched: 6. The CDR3 bases are TGTGCCAGCAGTTCACCGGGACAGACGAACACTGAAGCTTTCTTT. Amino acids: CASSSPGQTNTEAFF.

V gene TRBV28 combines with J gene TRBJ1-1; 11 nucleotides align to TRBD1. The V and J ends lost 3 bases and 3 bases, in that order; junction bases with no gene match: 6. This CDR3 has 16 amino acids. Germline V lookup: CDR1 MDHEN, CDR2 SYDVKM. CDR3: CASSLGQGVADTEAFF. Written as DNA, the CDR3 is TGTGCCAGCAGTTTGGGACAGGGGGTCGCCGACACTGAAGCTTTCTTT.

V usage is TRBV4-1 and J usage is TRBJ2-5; 8 bases align to TRBD1. Judging by the DNA end, TRBJ2-7 fits better; the J call may be wrong. Germline lookup yields CDR1 MGHRA and CDR2 YSYEKL. The CDR3 runs 16 residues. The CDR3 region has the DNA TGCGCCAGCAGCCAAGACGGACAGGGCCCTACCTACGAGCAGTACTTC. Encoded protein: CASSQDGQGPTYEQYF.

The V and J genes are TRBV7-9 and TRBJ2-1; TRBD1 matches at 9 bases. The V gene end was trimmed by 1 base and the J gene end by 14 bases; junction bases not matched to a gene: 9. Germline V gene sequence: CDR1 SEHNR, CDR2 FQNEAQ (reference sequence). This CDR3 is 14 amino acids long. The CDR3 DNA is TGTGCCAGCAGCTTAGAAACAGGGGGCGTATCTAAGTTCTTC. Translation: CASSLETGGVSKFF.

There are a few counts of this clone. The chain uses TRBV7-2 and TRBJ1-1; no definite D call. Germline V gene sequence: CDR1 SGHTA, CDR2 FQGNSA. V was trimmed by 2 bases and J by 1 base, leaving 5 bases between them. The CDR3 extends over 13 amino acids. CDR3 nucleotides: TGTGCCAGCAGCTTAAAGCGGAACACTGAAGCTTTCTTT. Protein: CASSLKRNTEAFF.

The chain combines TRBV29-1 with TRBJ1-2, with D perhaps TRBD1 (6 bases). Germline loops: CDR1 SQVTM, CDR2 ANQGSEA. V lost 6 bases, J lost 4 bases, and 18 bases lay in between. The CDR3 has 14 residues. The CDR3 protein is CSVPAGGGLYGYTF. The CDR3 bases are TGCAGCGTGCCCGCGGGAGGGGGGCTCTATGGCTACACCTTC.

The chain has TRBV7-6 and TRBJ2-5; 9 bases line up with TRBD1. CDR1 and CDR2 from the germline V gene are SGHVS and FNYEAQ. This CDR3 spans 15 amino acids. J gave up 5 bases and V 9 bases, and 13 bases lay outside the gene matches. CDR3 bases: TGTGCCAGTAAACCGGGACAGGGCAGTTGGGAGACCCAGTACTTC. This translates into CASKPGQGSWETQYF.

A remark on this clone: The junction departs from the called germline gene at one end, perhaps through a read error. The chain employs TRBV7-9 and TRBJ2-7; perhaps TRBD2 as D (5 bases). Germline lookup yields CDR1 SEHNR and CDR2 FQNEAQ (reference sequence). The CDR3 is 13 amino acids. The CDR3: CSSSLHDGGEQYF. DNA for the CDR3: TGTTCCAGCAGCTTACATGACGGAGGCGAGCAGTACTTC.

This clone was detected only a few times. V gene TRBV5-6 combines with J gene TRBJ2-4; 7 bases fit TRBD1. Germline V gene lookup returns CDR1 SGHDT and CDR2 YYEEEE. The CDR3 contains 15 residues. V shed 4 bases and J 5 bases; nucleotides not matched to a gene: 9. CDR3 sequence: CASSGVGQGENIQYF. The CDR3 DNA reads TGTGCCAGCAGCGGAGTGGGGCAGGGGGAAAACATTCAGTACTTC.

This chain uses TRBV2 with TRBJ1-1; D unclear. This CDR3 region has 13 residues. Trimming shortened V by 10 bases and J by 1 base, and 13 bases separated the two germline ends. The germline V gene has CDR1 SNHLY and CDR2 FYNNEI. The CDR3 DNA reads as TGTGCCAAAAACCTCCAGGCGAACACTGAAGCTTTCTTT. Protein: CAKNLQANTEAFF.

Concerning this clone itself: The identical CDR3 is also encoded by other nucleotide sequences in the sample. The gene calls are TRBV27 and TRBJ1-3; possibly TRBD1 for D (5 bases). Trimming shortened V by 5 bases and J by 8 bases, and 10 bases separated the two germline ends. Germline V CDR1 and CDR2: MNHEY, SMNVEV (reference sequence). CDR3 length: 12 residues. This chain's CDR3 is CASSPGGDTIYF. In nucleotides, the CDR3 is TGTGCCAGCAGTCCGGGGGGGGACACCATATATTTT.

V is TRBV28 and J is TRBJ1-5; possible D gene TRBD1, 6 bases. V gave up 5 bases and J gave up 7 bases, with 18 bases separating them. The CDR3 consists of 15 residues. CDR1 is MDHEN, CDR2 SYDVKM, per germline. This CDR3 is CASSSQTGSWQPQHF. The CDR3 DNA sequence: TGTGCCAGCAGTAGCCAAACAGGGTCGTGGCAGCCCCAGCATTTT.

CDR3 in DNA: TGTGCCAGCAGGAGGTCCGGGTTCGGGGAGACCCAGTACTTC. This codes for CASRRSGFGETQYF. The chain uses TRBV7-9 and TRBJ2-5, with D uncertain. Trimming stripped 6 bases from V and 5 bases from J, with 16 bases between. The CDR3 loop spans 14 amino acids. Germline V gene lookup returns CDR1 SEHNR and CDR2 FQNEAQ (reference sequence).

The rearrangement joins TRBV6-5 to TRBJ2-1; 8 bases agree with TRBD2. Unmatched junction bases numbered 4, after V lost 6 bases and J lost 0 bases. CDR1 and CDR2 (germline): MNHEY, SVGAGI. CDR3 length: 15 residues. CDR3 protein: CASRGGGSSYNEQFF. The CDR3 nucleotides read TGTGCCAGCAGAGGCGGGGGGAGCTCCTACAATGAGCAGTTCTTC.

The genes are TRBV27 and TRBJ2-5; possibly TRBD1 for D (5 bases). The DNA matches TRBJ2-7 better at its end, which makes the J call doubtful. CDR1 and CDR2 from the germline V gene are MNHEY and SMNVEV (reference sequence). The CDR3 sequence is 14 residues long. Here the CDR3 reads CASRPAGYAYEQYF. The DNA for the CDR3 is TGTGCCAGCAGGCCCGCAGGGTACGCCTACGAGCAGTACTTC.

With respect to this clone: Additional DNA sequences in this sample encode the identical CDR3. This rearrangement joins TRBV29-1 to TRBJ1-1; the D gene is possibly TRBD1 (5 bases). V was clipped by 3 bases and J by 1 base, with 15 bases between them. Germline CDR1 is SQVTM and CDR2 is ANQGSEA. The CDR3 totals 15 residues. CDR3 DNA sequence: TGCAGCGTTGAGGAACAACCGGGGGGGAACACTGAAGCTTTCTTT. The encoded protein is CSVEEQPGGNTEAFF. The variable domain in full, with the rest retrieved from reference TRBV29-1 and TRBJ1-1, is SAVISQKPSRDICQRGTSLTIQCQVDSQVTMMFWYRQQPGQSLTLIATANQGSEATYESGFVIDKFPISRPNLTFSTLTVSNMSPEDSSIYLCSVEEQPGGNTEAFFGQGTRLTVV.